The sequence of this T cell receptor (beta chain) was determined in a study of CD8 T cells in Susac syndrome (dated by TCRdb to about 2019). Describing the broader study: Repertoire sequencing was used to test whether CD8+ T cell activation and differentiation in Susac syndrome was antigen driven. The study compared CD8+ T cell repertoire clonality among roughly eleven healthy donors, around 14 Susac syndrome patients and fewer than 19 multiple sclerosis patients.

Peripheral blood CD8+ and CD4+ T cells from healthy donors, Susac syndrome patients and multiple sclerosis patients were profiled using high-throughput TCR beta sequencing. Healthy donors were age- and sex-matched controls. CD8+ TEMRA cells were enriched by FACS, while bulk CD8+ and CD4+ T cells were purified by magnetic negative isolation. Blood was collected in EDTA tubes and processed within 24 hours, with PBMCs isolated through density gradient centrifugation. PBMCs intended for TCR sequencing were frozen in liquid nitrogen and were later thawed in a 37 degrees C water bath. The sorted or isolated CD4+, CD8+ and CD8+ TEMRA cells had a purity of 90% or higher. To note about this clonotype: Its antigen specificity is not known. No much larger clone is present one base from it, and per-base qualities are unavailable.

Study-wide findings and limitations: The TCR sequencing and HLA analysis was acknowledged to have included a relatively small number of individuals.

RNA was extracted using the RNeasy kit, and about 0.45 to 1 microgram was reverse transcribed with random hexamers. TCR beta CDR3 regions were amplified with the immunoSEQ multiplex PCR assay covering 54 Vbeta and 13 Jbeta segments. Bias from PCR amplification was corrected by using a synthetic template baseline for primer optimization and for computational correction. Per the authors' processing: Reads were assigned to V, D and J genes according to IMGT and analyzed in immunoSEQ Analyzer, with only productive sequences retained. To calculate clonality, Shannon entropy was normalized by log2 of the number of productive unique sequences and then subtracted from one. For each patient and control, public and private clones were evaluated among the 100 most prevalent clones. Clones were defined as Susac-specific when absent from the healthy and MS cohorts, from about 1,100 published viral clones and from other ImmuneACCESS disease sequences. The public reads were quality trimmed at Q25 with fastp and then assembled into clones with MiXCR by TCRdb, keeping productive beta chains. When rows share a CDR3 protein, they turn into one entry using the most common DNA and genes. These V and J calls derive from TCRdb rather than the authors' analysis. For this sample the table gives over 95,000 distinct CDR3 sequences, of which just under 95% were detected only once. Approximately 0.12% of the sample rests with the top ten.

Sequencing used CD8+ T cells from PBMCs. The receptor was isolated from a human donor in good health.

CDR3 protein: CATWDRGTYGYTF. The DNA is as follows: TGTGCCACCTGGGACAGGGGGACCTATGGCTACACCTTC. The chain was built from TRBV27 and TRBJ1-2; 11 of the junction bases match TRBD1. Germline trimming amounts to 10 bases on V and 4 bases on J, with 5 as the count of junction bases outside the gene matches. The CDR1 and CDR2 encoded by the germline V gene (reference sequence) are MNHEY and SMNVEV. The CDR3 starts with the cysteine, ends with the phenylalanine, and has 13 residues. CDR3 DNA only is kept here, 39 bases in frame from base 1.